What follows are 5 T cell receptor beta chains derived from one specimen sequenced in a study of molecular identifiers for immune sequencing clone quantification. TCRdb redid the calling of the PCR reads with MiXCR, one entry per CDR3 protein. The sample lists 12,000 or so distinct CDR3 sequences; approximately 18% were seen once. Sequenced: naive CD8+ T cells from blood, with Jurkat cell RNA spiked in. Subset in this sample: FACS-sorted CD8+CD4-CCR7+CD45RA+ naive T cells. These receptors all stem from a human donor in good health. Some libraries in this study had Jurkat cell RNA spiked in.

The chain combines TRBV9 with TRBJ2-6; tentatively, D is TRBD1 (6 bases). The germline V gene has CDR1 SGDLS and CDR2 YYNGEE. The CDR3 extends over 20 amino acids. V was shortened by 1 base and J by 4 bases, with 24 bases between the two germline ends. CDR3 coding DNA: TGTGCCAGCAGCGTATACACCCCCCGGGACAACACTGGCGGGGCCAACGTCCTGACTTTC. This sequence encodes CASSVYTPRDNTGGANVLTF.

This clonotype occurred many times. In DNA, the CDR3 is TGCGCCAGCAGCTTGGGGTCCTCCGGACTAGCGGACTACGAGCAGTACTTC. Translating it yields CASSLGSSGLADYEQYF. The chain combines TRBV5-1 with TRBJ2-7; 10 nucleotides agree with TRBD2. The germline V gene encodes CDR1 SGHRS and CDR2 YFSETQ. V lost 0 bases to trimming and J lost 3 bases; unmatched junction nucleotides: 9. The CDR3 sequence is 17 residues long.

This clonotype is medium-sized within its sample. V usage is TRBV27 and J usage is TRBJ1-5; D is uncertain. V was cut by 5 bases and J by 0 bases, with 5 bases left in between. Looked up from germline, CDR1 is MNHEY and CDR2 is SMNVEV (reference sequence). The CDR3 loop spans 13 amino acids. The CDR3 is CASSPYSNQPQHF. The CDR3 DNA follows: TGTGCCAGCAGTCCATATAGCAATCAGCCCCAGCATTTT.

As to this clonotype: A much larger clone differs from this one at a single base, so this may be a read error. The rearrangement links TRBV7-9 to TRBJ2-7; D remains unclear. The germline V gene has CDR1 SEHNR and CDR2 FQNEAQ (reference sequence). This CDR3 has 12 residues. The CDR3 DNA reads TGTGCCGGCAGCTTCGGCCCCTACGAGCAGTACTTC. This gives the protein CAGSFGPYEQYF.

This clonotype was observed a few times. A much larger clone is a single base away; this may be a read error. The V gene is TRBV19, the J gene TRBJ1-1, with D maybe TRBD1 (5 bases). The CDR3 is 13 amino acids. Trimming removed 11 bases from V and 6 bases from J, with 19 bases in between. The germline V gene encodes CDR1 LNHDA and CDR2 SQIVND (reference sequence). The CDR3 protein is CAGEYHVGAEAFF. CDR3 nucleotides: TGTGCCGGCGAATACCATGTGGGGGCTGAAGCTTTCTTT.